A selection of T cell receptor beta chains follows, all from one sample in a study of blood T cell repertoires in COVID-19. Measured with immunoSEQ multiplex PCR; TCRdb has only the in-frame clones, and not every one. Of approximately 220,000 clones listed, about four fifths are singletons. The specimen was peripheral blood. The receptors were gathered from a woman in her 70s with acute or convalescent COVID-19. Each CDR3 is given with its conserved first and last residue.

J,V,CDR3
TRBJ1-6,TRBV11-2,CASNVAGMAGSSPLHF
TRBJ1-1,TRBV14,CASSQSGTLNTEAFF
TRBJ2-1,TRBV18,CASSPGQGDTQFF
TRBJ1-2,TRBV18,CASSPDRAMDGYTF
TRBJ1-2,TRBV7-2,CASSLGSGLTNLYGYTF
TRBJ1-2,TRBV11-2,CASSLGLIKTGGRLHGYTF
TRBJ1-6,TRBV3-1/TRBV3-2,CASSLQGRRSPLHF
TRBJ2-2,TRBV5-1,CASSLGASGPTGELFF
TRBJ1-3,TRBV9,CASSTTTGLGNTIYF
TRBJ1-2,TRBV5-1,CASSPKTDANYGYTF
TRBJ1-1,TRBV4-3,CASSQDGQGFDTEAFF
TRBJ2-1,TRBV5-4,CASSLGTPLYNEQFF
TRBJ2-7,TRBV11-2,CASSGNDRRRETFYEQYF
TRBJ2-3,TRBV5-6,CASSEGQGNSDTQYF
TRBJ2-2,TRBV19,CAASDRGIRTGELFF
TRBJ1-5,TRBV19,CASSPSGPGNQPQHF
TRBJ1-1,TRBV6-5,CASVNAARAFF
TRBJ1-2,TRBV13,CASTGGAGSNYGYTF
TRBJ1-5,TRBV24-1,CATSLGDRGGNQPQHF